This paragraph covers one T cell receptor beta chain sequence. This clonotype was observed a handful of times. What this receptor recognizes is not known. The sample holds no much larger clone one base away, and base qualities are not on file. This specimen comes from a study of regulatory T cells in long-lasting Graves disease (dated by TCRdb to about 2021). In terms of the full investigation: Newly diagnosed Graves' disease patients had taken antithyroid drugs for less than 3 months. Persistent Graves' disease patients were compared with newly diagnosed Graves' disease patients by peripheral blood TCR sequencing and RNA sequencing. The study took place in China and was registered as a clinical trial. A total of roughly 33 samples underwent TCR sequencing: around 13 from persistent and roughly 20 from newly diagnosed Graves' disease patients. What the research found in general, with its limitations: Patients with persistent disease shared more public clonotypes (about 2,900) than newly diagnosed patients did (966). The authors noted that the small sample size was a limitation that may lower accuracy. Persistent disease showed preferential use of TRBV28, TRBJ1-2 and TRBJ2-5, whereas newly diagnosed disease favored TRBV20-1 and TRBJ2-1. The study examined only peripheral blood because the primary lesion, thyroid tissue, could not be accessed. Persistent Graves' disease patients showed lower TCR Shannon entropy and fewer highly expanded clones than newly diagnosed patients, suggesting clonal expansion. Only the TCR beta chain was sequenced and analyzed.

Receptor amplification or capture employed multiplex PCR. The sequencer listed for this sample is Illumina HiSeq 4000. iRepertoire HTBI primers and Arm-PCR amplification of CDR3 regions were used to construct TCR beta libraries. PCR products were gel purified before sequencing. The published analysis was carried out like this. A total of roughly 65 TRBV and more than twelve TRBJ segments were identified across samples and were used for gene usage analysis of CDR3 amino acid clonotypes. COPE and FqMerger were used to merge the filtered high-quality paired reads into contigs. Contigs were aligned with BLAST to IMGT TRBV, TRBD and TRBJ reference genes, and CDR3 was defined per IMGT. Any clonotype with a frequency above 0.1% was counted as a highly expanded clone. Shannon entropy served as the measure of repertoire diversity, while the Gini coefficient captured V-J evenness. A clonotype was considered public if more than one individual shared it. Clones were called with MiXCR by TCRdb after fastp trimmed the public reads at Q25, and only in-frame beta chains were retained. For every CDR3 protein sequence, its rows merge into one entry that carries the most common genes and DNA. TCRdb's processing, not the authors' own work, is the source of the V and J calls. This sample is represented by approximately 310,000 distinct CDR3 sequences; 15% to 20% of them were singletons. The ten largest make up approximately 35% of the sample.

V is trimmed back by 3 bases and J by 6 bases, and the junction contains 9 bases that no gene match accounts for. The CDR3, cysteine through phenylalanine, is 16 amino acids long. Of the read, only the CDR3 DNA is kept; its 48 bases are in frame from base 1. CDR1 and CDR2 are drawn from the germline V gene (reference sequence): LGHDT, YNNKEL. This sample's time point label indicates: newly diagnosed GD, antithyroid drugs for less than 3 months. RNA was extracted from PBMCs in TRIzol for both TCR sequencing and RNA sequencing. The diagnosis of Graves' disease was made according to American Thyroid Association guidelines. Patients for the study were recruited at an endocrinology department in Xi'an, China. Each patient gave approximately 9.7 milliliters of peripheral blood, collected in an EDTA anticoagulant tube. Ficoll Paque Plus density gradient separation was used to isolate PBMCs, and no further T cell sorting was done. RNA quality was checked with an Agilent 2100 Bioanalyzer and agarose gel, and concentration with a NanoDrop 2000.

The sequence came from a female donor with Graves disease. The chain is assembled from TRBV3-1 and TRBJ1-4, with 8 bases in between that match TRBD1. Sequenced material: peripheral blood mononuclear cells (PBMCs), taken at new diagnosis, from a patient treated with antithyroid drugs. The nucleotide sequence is TGTGCCAGCAGCCAGGGCTACAGGGGGAGTGATGAAAAACTGTTTTTT. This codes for CASSQGYRGSDEKLFF.